The clone carrying this TCR beta chain was found a few times. This sample stems from a study of T cells in Graves' hyperthyroidism and ophthalmopathy. The V end lost 4 bases, the J end lost 0 bases, and 7 bases lay between the germline ends. The germline CDR1 and CDR2 sequences are MGHDK and SYGVNS. The CDR3 consists of 13 residues. RNA transcripts served as the template for amplifying TCR beta CDR3 regions. When the TCR CDR3 underwent first-round RT-PCR, the HTBI primer set was used. Via MiXCR, TCRdb re-called the multiplex PCR reads, giving one row per CDR3 protein. The sample lists hundreds of thousands of distinct CDR3 sequences, around 13% occurring once.

The sequence was collected from a woman aged 18-29 years with Graves' hyperthyroidism. Source material: blood. The chain employs TRBV25-1 and TRBJ2-7; D unclear. The CDR3 sequence is CASSAKNSYEQYF. DNA for the CDR3: TGTGCCAGCAGTGCCAAGAACTCCTACGAGCAGTACTTC.